The subject of this entry is one T cell receptor beta chain. The antigen is unknown. These data originate in a study of OX40 agonist ivuxolimab in advanced cancers. Study in general: Three partial responders included one hepatocellular carcinoma patient and two cutaneous melanoma patients. General study points: Clonal expansion was among the lowest in partial responders at 0.1-3.0 mg/kg, especially CD8+.

Only in-frame clones appear in the TCRdb table, and some are missing; sequencing was by immunoSEQ multiplex PCR. Of more than 65,000 clones in the sample, around 94% are singletons; the top ten hold 15% to 19%. Trimming cost V 3 bases and J 4 bases, with 10 bases left between them. The CDR3 extends over 13 amino acids. The germline V gene encodes CDR1 SGHTA and CDR2 FQGNSA. The V gene is TRBV7-2, the J gene TRBJ2-7; D remains ambiguous. This TCR was sampled from an adult with an advanced solid tumor such as melanoma, head and neck, liver or kidney cancer. The material sequenced was CD4+ or CD8+ T cells sorted from blood, taken in a trial of the OX40 agonist ivuxolimab. The CDR3 here is CASSFTSSYEQYF. DNA for the CDR3: TGTGCCAGCAGCTTTACCAGCTCGTACGAGCAGTACTTC.